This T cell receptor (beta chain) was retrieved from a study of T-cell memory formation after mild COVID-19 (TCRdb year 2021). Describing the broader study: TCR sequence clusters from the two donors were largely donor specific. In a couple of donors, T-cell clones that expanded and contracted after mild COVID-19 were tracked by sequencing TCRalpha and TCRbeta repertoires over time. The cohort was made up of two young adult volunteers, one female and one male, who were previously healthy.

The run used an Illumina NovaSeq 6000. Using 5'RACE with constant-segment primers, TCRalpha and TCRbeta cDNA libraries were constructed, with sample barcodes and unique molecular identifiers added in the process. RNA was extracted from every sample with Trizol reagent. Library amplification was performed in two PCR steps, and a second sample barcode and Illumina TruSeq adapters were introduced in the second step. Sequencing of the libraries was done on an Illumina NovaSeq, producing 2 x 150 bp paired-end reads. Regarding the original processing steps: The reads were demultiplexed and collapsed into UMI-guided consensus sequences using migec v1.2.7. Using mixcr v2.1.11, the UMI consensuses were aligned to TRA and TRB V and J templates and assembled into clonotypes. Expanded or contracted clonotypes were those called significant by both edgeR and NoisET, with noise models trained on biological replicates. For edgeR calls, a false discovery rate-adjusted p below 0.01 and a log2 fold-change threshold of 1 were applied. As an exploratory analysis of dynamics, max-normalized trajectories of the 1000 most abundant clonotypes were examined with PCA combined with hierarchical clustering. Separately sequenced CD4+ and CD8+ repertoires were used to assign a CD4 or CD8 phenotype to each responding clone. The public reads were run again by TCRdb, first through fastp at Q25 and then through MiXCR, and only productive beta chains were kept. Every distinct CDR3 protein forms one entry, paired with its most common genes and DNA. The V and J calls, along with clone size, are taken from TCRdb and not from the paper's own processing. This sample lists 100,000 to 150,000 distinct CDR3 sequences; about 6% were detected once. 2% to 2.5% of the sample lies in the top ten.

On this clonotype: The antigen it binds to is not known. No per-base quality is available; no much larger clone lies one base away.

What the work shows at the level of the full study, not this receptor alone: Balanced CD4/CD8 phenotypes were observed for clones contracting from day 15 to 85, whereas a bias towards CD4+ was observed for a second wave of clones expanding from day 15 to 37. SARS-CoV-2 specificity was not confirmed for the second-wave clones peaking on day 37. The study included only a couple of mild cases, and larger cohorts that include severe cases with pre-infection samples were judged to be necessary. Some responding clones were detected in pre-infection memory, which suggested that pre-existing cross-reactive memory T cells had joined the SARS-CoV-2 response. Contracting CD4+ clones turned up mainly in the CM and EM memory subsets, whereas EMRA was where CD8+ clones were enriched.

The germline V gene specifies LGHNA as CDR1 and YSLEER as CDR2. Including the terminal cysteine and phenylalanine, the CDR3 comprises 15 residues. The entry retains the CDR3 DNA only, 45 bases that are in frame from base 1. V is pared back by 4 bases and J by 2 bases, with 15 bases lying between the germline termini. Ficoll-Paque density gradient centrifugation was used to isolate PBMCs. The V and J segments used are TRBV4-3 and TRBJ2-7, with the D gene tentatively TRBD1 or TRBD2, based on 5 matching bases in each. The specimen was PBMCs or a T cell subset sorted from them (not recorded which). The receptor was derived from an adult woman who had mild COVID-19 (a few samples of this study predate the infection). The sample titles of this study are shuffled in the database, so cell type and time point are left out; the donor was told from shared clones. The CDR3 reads CASSLLGTNTYEQYF. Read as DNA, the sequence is TGCGCCAGCAGCCTACTTGGGACCAACACCTACGAGCAGTACTTC.